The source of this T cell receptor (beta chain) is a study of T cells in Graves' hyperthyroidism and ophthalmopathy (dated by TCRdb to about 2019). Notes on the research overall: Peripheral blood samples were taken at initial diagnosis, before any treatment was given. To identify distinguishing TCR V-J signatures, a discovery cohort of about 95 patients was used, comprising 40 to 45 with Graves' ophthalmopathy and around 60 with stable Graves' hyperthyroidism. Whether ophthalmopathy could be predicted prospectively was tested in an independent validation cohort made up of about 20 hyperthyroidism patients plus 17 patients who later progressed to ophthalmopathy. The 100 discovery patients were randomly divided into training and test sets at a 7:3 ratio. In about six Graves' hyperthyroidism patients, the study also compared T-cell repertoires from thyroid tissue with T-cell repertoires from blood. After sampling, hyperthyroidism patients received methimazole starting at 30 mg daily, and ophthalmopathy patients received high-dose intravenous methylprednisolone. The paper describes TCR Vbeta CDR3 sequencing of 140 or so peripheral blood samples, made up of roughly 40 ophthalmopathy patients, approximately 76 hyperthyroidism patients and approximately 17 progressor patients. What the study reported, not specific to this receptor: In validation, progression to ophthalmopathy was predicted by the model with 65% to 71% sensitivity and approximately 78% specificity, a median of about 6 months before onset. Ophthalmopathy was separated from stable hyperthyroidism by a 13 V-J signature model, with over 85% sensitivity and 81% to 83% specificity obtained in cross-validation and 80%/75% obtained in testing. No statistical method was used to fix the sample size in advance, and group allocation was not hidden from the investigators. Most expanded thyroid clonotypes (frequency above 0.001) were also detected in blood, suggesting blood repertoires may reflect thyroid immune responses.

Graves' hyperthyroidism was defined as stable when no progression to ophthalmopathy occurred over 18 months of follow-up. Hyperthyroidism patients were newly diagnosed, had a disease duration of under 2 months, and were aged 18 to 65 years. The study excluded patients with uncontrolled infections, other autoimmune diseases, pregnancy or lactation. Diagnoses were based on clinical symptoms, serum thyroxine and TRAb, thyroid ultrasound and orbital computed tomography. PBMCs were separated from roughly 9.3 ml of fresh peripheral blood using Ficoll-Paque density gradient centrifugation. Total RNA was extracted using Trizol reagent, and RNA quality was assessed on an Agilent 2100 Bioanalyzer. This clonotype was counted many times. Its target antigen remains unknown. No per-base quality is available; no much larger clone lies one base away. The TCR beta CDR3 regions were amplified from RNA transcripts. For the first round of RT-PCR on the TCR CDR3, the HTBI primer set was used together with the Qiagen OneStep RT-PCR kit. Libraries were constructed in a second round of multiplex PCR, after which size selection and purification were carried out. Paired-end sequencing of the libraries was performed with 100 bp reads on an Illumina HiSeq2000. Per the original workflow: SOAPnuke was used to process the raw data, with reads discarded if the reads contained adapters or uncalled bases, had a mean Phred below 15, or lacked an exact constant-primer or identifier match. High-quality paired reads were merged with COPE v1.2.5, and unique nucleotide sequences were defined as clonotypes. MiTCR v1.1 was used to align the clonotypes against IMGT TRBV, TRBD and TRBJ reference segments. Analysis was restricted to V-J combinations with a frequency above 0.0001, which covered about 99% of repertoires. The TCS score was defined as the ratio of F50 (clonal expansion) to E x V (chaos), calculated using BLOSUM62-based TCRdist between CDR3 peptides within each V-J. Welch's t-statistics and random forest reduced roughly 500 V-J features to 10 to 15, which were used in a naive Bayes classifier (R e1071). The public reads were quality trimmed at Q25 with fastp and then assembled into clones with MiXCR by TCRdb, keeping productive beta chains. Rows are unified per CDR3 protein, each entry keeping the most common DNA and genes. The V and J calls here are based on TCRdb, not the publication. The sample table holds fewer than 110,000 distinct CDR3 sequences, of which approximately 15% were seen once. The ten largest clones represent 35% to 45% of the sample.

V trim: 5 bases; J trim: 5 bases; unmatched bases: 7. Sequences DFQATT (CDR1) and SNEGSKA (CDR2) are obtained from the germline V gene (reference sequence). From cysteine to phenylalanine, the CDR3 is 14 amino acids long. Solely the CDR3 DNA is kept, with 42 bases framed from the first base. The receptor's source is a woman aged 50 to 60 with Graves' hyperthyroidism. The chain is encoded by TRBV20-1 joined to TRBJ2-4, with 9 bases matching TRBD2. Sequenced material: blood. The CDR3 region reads CSAPTGTSQNIQYF. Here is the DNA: TGCAGTGCTCCCACCGGGACTAGCCAAAACATTCAGTACTTC.